The clone carrying this TCR beta chain was observed a few times. Pretreatment sampling and on-treatment sampling together yielded between 1 and 8 samples for each patient. The data derive from a study of PD-L1 blockade in urothelial cancer. Spiking of synthetic TCR analog templates was performed in each PCR. Assay: immunoSEQ multiplex PCR; the TCRdb copy retains only in-frame clones and omits some. The sample includes 15,000 to 20,000 clones, roughly 87% of them seen just once. V lost 2 bases, J lost 10 bases, and 12 bases lay in between. Germline CDR1 reads MNHNS; CDR2 reads SASEGT. The CDR3 consists of 14 residues.

The TCR originated in a man aged 50 to 60 with urothelial cancer. Sequenced material: PBMCs, taken around atezolizumab (anti-PD-L1) treatment. This chain joins TRBV6-1 and TRBJ1-6; D may be TRBD1 (5 bases). Here the CDR3 DNA reads TGTGCCAGCAGTGAACGGCAGGGTGGCTCACCCCTCCACTTT. Translating it yields CASSERQGGSPLHF.